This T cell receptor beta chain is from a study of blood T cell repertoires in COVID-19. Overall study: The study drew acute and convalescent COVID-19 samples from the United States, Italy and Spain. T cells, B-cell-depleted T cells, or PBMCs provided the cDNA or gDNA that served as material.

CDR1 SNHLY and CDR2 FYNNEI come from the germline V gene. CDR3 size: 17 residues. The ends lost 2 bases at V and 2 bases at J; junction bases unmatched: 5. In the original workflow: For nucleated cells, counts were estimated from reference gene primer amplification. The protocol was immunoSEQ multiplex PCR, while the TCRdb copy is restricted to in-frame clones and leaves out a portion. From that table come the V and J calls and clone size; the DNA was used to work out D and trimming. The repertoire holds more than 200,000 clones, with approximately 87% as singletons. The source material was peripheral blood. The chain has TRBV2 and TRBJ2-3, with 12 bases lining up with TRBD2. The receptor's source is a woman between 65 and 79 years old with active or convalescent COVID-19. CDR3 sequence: CASSEQLAGGLTDTQYF. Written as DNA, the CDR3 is TGTGCCAGCAGTGAACAACTAGCGGGGGGCCTCACAGATACGCAGTATTTT.